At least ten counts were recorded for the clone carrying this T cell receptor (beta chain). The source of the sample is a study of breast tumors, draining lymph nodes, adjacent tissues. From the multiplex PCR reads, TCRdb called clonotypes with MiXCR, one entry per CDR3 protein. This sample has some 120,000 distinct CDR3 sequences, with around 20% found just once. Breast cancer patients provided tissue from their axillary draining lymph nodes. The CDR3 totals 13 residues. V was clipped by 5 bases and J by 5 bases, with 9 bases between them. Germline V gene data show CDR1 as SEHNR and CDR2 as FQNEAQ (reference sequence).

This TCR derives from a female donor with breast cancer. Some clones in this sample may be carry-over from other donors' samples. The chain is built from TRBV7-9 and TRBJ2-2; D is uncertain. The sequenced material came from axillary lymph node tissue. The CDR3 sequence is CASSPKLTGELFF. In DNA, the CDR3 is TGTGCCAGCAGCCCCAAGTTAACCGGGGAGCTGTTTTTT.